This T cell receptor (beta chain) was sequenced during a study of T cells in Graves' hyperthyroidism and ophthalmopathy. Study results and caveats: Among thyroid clonotypes expanded above 0.001, most also appeared in blood.

This clonotype has ten or more counts. Its specificity is not known. Trimming shortened V by 4 bases and J by 4 bases, and 14 bases separated the two germline ends. CDR3 length: 14 amino acids. The TCR beta CDR3 regions underwent amplification using RNA transcripts as the source. The TCR CDR3 first-round RT-PCR relied on the HTBI primer set. TCRdb reprocessed the multiplex PCR reads via MiXCR and lists one record per CDR3 protein. The profile covers approximately 420,000 distinct CDR3 sequences, with 12% to 15% appearing a single time and approximately 5.3% taken by the ten largest. This chain links TRBV12-3 or TRBV12-4 with TRBJ2-7; D unresolved. Source material: blood. The source of this sequence is a woman between 18 and 29 years old with Graves' hyperthyroidism. CDR3 protein: CASSSLGDPYEQYF. The CDR3 DNA follows: TGTGCCAGCAGTTCTCTTGGCGATCCGTACGAGCAGTACTTC.